Following are 19 T cell receptor beta chains from one sample sequenced in a study of blood T cells in healthy people across ages (dated by TCRdb to 2013 to 2016). To prepare the library, 5' RACE was applied. Sequencer: Illumina HiSeq 2500. The second PCR ran for about 7 to 11 cycles and used a J-beta primer mix along with a sample-barcoded 5' primer. TCRdb took the public reads, trimmed them with fastp at Q25, ran MiXCR for clone calling and kept in-frame beta chains. Rows are unified per CDR3 protein, each entry keeping the most common DNA and genes. The sample data list over 950,000 distinct CDR3 sequences, and roughly 51% of these were observed just once. Over 20% of the sample is held by the ten biggest clonotypes. What was sequenced was blood. The receptors come from a woman in her sixties or seventies in good health.

This clonotype was observed many times. The chain uses TRBV29-1 and TRBJ2-3; 11 nucleotides agree with TRBD2. Germline trimming cut 8 bases from V and 1 base from J; bases unmatched to any gene: 8. Germline values: CDR1 SQVTM, CDR2 ANQGSEA. CDR3 length: 15 amino acids. CDR3 sequence reads: CSLLAGGRGTDTQYF. DNA of the CDR3: TGCAGCCTTCTAGCGGGAGGTAGAGGCACAGATACGCAGTATTTT.

The CDR3 region has the DNA TGTGCCAGCTCACAAGGACAAACTTTTGACCACTTCACCGCAGATACGCAGTATTTT. Translated: CASSQGQTFDHFTADTQYF. This chain joins TRBV18 and TRBJ2-3; maybe TRBD1 (5 bases). Trimming took 4 bases from V and 4 from J, leaving 27 bases between them. This CDR3 region has 19 residues. Germline CDR1 KGHSH, CDR2 LQKENI.

The J gene is TRBJ1-1, the V gene TRBV2, with no clear D. The CDR3 consists of 13 residues. V gave up 8 bases and J gave up 1 base, with 11 bases separating them. Per the germline V gene, CDR1 is SNHLY and CDR2 is FYNNEI. The CDR3 protein is CASRPERNTEAFF. CDR3 sequence (DNA): TGTGCCAGCCGACCGGAGCGGAACACTGAAGCTTTCTTT. The entire variable domain, with the rest obtained from reference TRBV2 and TRBJ1-1, is as follows: EPEVTQTPSHQVTQMGQEVILRCVPISNHLYFYWYRQILGQKVEFLVSFYNNEISEKSEIFDDQFSVERPDGSNFTLKIRSTKLEDSAMYFCASRPERNTEAFFGQGTRLTVV.

This clonotype has a handful of counts. The genes are TRBV4-2 and TRBJ2-3, with unresolved D. V was cut by 4 bases and J by 2 bases, with 13 bases left in between. CDR3 length: 15 residues. Germline V CDR1 and CDR2: LGHNA, YNFKEQ. The CDR3 coding sequence is TGTGCCAGCAGCCCGTACATGGCTTCCACAGATACGCAGTATTTT. This encodes CASSPYMASTDTQYF.

This clonotype was seen a handful of times. The V gene is TRBV7-2, the J gene TRBJ2-1; D remains ambiguous. Germline V gene sequence: CDR1 SGHTA, CDR2 FQGNSA. This CDR3 region has 12 residues. V lost 5 bases, J lost 12 bases, and 14 bases lay in between. The CDR3 reads CASSPPVGRQFF. The CDR3 bases are TGTGCCAGCAGCCCCCCGGTAGGGCGGCAGTTCTTC.

This clonotype was seen a few times. This chain uses TRBV10-3 with TRBJ1-1; D possibly corresponds to TRBD1 (6 bases). V was pared by 2 bases and J by 6 bases, with 13 bases between. The CDR3 has 14 amino acids. Germline CDR1 reads ENHRY; CDR2 reads SYGVKD. Here the CDR3 DNA reads TGTGCCATCAGTGAGGGCAGGGGAGTCGCTGAAGCTTTCTTT. It encodes CAISEGRGVAEAFF.

This clonotype was detected only a few times. The rearrangement uses TRBV20-1 and TRBJ2-1; D is ambiguous. CDR1 is DFQATT, CDR2 SNEGSKA, per germline (reference sequence). The CDR3 has 17 amino acids. Trimming removed 7 bases from V and 5 bases from J, with 27 bases in between. CDR3 DNA sequence: TGCAGTGTTAGGACCCTCCTCGCGCCCCCAAGGGACAATGAGCAGTTCTTC. This translates into CSVRTLLAPPRDNEQFF.

The chain carries TRBV7-2 and TRBJ2-2; possible D gene TRBD2, 6 bases. V shed 2 bases and J shed 4 bases, with 14 bases lying between them. Per the germline V gene, CDR1 is SGHTA and CDR2 is FQGNSA. The CDR3 is 16 residues long. The DNA for the CDR3 is TGTGCCAGCAGCTTAAGGCCCGGACTACCCACCGGGGAGCTGTTTTTT. This gives the protein CASSLRPGLPTGELFF.

This clonotype occurred a few times. The chain recombines TRBV5-1 with TRBJ2-7; 9 bases are a match to TRBD1. Germline lookup yields CDR1 SGHRS and CDR2 YFSETQ. This CDR3 is built from 15 residues. The trim removed 3 bases at V and 7 bases at J, leaving 11 bases unmatched. The CDR3 region is CASSSGQGRREEQYF. In nucleotides, the CDR3 is TGCGCCAGCAGCTCGGGACAGGGCCGAAGGGAAGAGCAGTACTTC.

The chain joins TRBV11-2 to TRBJ2-3; TRBD2 matches 7 bases. From germline, CDR1 is SGHAT and CDR2 FQNNGV. The CDR3 loop spans 15 amino acids. V shed 5 bases, J shed 5 bases, and the junction held 10 bases outside the gene matches. CDR3 coding DNA: TGTGCCAGCAGCCCGCTCGCGGGAGTACAAGATACGCAGTATTTT. This codes for CASSPLAGVQDTQYF.

This chain uses TRBV2 with TRBJ1-4; D is undetermined. This CDR3 spans 15 amino acids. Germline V gene lookup returns CDR1 SNHLY and CDR2 FYNNEI. V shed 1 base and J shed 3 bases, with 9 bases lying between them. CDR3 region: CASSEEAVPNEKLFF. Written as DNA, the CDR3 is TGTGCCAGCAGTGAAGAGGCGGTACCTAATGAAAAACTGTTTTTT.

The chain has TRBV6-1 and TRBJ2-3; 8 bases match TRBD2. The CDR3 has 14 amino acids. The V and J ends lost 4 bases and 6 bases, in that order; junction bases with no gene match: 6. The V gene's germline CDR1 is MNHNS and CDR2 SASEGT. CDR3 coding DNA: TGTGCCAGCAGTGTTGACGGGAGGGCCGATACGCAGTATTTT. Protein product: CASSVDGRADTQYF.

This clonotype was picked up a small number of times. The genes are TRBV6-2 or TRBV6-3 and TRBJ2-6; 8 bases match TRBD1. Germline values: CDR1 MNHEY, CDR2 SVGEGT. The length of the CDR3 is 18 residues. The V and J ends lost 2 bases and 2 bases, in that order; junction bases with no gene match: 8. The CDR3 region has the DNA TGTGCCAGCAGTTACGGACAGGGAGTTTTGGCTGGGGCCAACGTCCTGACTTTC. Protein product: CASSYGQGVLAGANVLTF.

The chain recombines TRBV5-1 with TRBJ2-4; 8 nucleotides line up with TRBD1. Germline V gene lookup returns CDR1 SGHRS and CDR2 YFSETQ. V lost 4 bases, J lost 0 bases, and 9 bases stayed unmatched. This CDR3 has 17 amino acids. The CDR3, as DNA: TGCGCCAGCAGCGGAACTACAGGGGGGAAAGCCAAAAACATTCAGTACTTC. Residues: CASSGTTGGKAKNIQYF.

The J gene is TRBJ2-3, the V gene TRBV7-8; D gene uncertain. The germline gives CDR1 SGHVS, CDR2 FQNEAQ. CDR3 length: 17 residues. Deletions cut 2 bases from V and 4 bases from J, with 19 bases between. The CDR3 reads CASSLIGKIAGPDTQYF. CDR3 coding DNA: TGTGCCAGCAGCTTAATTGGAAAAATAGCTGGGCCAGATACGCAGTATTTT. Full variable domain (rest looked up from reference TRBV7-8 and TRBJ2-3): GAGVSQSPRYKVAKRGQDVALRCDPISGHVSLFWYQQALGQGPEFLTYFQNEAQLDKSGLPSDRFFAERPEGSVSTLKIQRTQQEDSAVYLCASSLIGKIAGPDTQYFGPGTRLTVL.

This clonotype occurred a few times. The chain links TRBV21-1 to TRBJ1-4. TRBV21-1 is a documented pseudogene. There are 14 residues in the CDR3. Written as DNA, the CDR3 is TGTGCCAGCTCTCGAGCGGAACCTAATGAAAAACTGTTTTTT. It translates to CASSRAEPNEKLFF.

A word on this clonotype: With a much larger clone just one base away, this may be a read error. The chain recombines TRBV11-2 with TRBJ2-3; D unclear. Looked up from germline, CDR1 is SGHAT and CDR2 is FQNNGV. The length of the CDR3 is 16 residues. With 4 bases removed from V and 4 bases from J, the gap between germline ends came to 18 bases. CDR3 DNA: TGTGCCAGCAGCTCGAAATCCACCCCAACCTCAGATACGCAGTATTTT. Its protein is CASSSKSTPTSDTQYF.

The sample holds a few counts of this clonotype. The J gene is TRBJ2-7, the V gene TRBV15; no clear D gene. The CDR3 runs 14 residues. The germline V gene encodes CDR1 LNHNV and CDR2 YYDKDF (reference sequence). V lost 0 bases, J lost 1 base, and 7 bases lay in between. CDR3 sequence (DNA): TGTGCCACCAGCAGAGATTCCTGGTCCTACGAGCAGTACTTC. It yields the protein CATSRDSWSYEQYF.

The V call is TRBV7-9, the J call TRBJ2-5; D gene uncertain. V lost 5 bases and J lost 5, with 21 bases in between. Germline CDR1 and CDR2: SEHNR and FQNEAQ (reference sequence). The CDR3 length is 16 residues. CDR3 amino acids: CASSLIVVLKRETQYF. The CDR3 nucleotides read TGTGCCAGCAGCCTGATAGTTGTCCTCAAAAGGGAGACCCAGTACTTC.